Shown below are 17 T cell receptor beta chains from a single sample sequenced in a study of blood T cell repertoires in COVID-19. Only in-frame clones appear in the TCRdb table, and some are missing; sequencing was by immunoSEQ multiplex PCR. The table has some 390,000 clones, around 87% seen once. Sequenced material: peripheral blood. The receptor set was obtained from a woman aged 60 to 75 with COVID-19, enrolled during active disease.

The rearrangement links TRBV27 to TRBJ2-4; 7 bases match TRBD1. Germline CDR1 is MNHEY and CDR2 is SMNVEV (reference sequence). Trimming cost V 8 bases and J 5 bases; bases outside gene matches: 3. CDR3 length equals 12 residues. The CDR3 DNA follows: TGTGCCAGCTCCGGGACAGAAAACATTCAGTACTTC. As protein: CASSGTENIQYF.

The V call is TRBV28, the J call TRBJ2-5, with D possibly matching TRBD2 (6 bases). CDR1 is MDHEN and CDR2 is SYDVKM in the germline V gene. V was shortened by 7 bases and J by 6 bases, with 21 bases between the two germline ends. There are 15 residues in the CDR3. The CDR3 loop reads CASTPHDRGSKTQYF. The CDR3 nucleotides read TGTGCCAGCACCCCGCACGACCGGGGGAGTAAGACCCAGTACTTC.

The V and J genes are TRBV29-1 and TRBJ1-2; TRBD1 matches at 7 bases. The CDR3 is 12 residues long. The germline gives CDR1 SQVTM, CDR2 ANQGSEA. J was trimmed by 8 bases and V by 2 bases; bases with no gene match: 5. In nucleotides, the CDR3 is TGCAGCGTTGAAACGTCAGGGGGAGGCTACACCTTC. Its translation is CSVETSGGGYTF.

J is TRBJ1-1 and V is TRBV7-8, with a possible D match to TRBD1 (6 bases). The V end was cut by 3 bases, the J end by 11 bases, with 13 bases between. Germline CDR1 is SGHVS and CDR2 is FQNEAQ. This CDR3 is 12 amino acids long. Here the CDR3 DNA reads TGTGCCAGCAGCTTTGAAGGCAGGGGTGCTTTCTTT. Translation: CASSFEGRGAFF.

This clone was seen once. In DNA form, the CDR3 reads TGTGCCAGCAGTTACGGGACAGTGGCAGGGGATGAGCAGTTCTTC. It yields the protein CASSYGTVAGDEQFF. V is TRBV6-5 and J is TRBJ2-1; TRBD1 agrees at 7 bases. Germline trimming cut 2 bases from V and 8 bases from J; bases unmatched to any gene: 9. Germline assignment: CDR1 MNHEY and CDR2 SVGAGI. This CDR3 is built from 15 residues.

This chain joins TRBV7-3 and TRBJ2-1; 8 bases fit TRBD1. Losses at the gene ends were 2 bases for V and 5 bases for J; bases not matched to a gene: 5. This CDR3 contains 15 residues. The V gene's germline CDR1 is SGHTA and CDR2 FQGTGA. Written as DNA, the CDR3 is TGTGCCAGCAGCTTAGGATCAGGGGGCCACAATGAGCAGTTCTTC. This sequence encodes CASSLGSGGHNEQFF.

This clone was found once. The gene calls are TRBV7-3 and TRBJ1-1; 7 nucleotides align to TRBD1. The junction had 8 bases not matched to a gene; V was cut back by 5 bases and J by 5 bases. Germline V CDR1 and CDR2: SGHTA, FQGTGA. The CDR3 loop spans 14 amino acids. The CDR3 sequence: CASSEQGRRTEAFF. The CDR3 nucleotides read TGTGCCAGCAGCGAACAGGGGCGGCGGACTGAAGCTTTCTTT.

V gene TRBV18 combines with J gene TRBJ1-2; D is unresolved. CDR3 length: 12 residues. Germline values: CDR1 KGHSH, CDR2 LQKENI. Trimming removed 4 bases at V and 5 bases at J, with 8 bases between. Written as DNA, the CDR3 is TGTGCCAGCTCACAGGAACAGTATGGCTACACCTTC. It encodes CASSQEQYGYTF.

V usage is TRBV19 and J usage is TRBJ1-5, with 9 bases matching TRBD1. The V gene end was trimmed by 5 bases and the J gene end by 2 bases; junction bases not matched to a gene: 7. This CDR3 has 16 amino acids. Germline CDR1 is LNHDA and CDR2 is SQIVND (reference sequence). CDR3 coding DNA: TGTGCCAGTAGTGTACAGGGGGCCTGGGGCAATCAGCCCCAGCATTTT. This codes for CASSVQGAWGNQPQHF.

The chain links TRBV10-3 to TRBJ2-1; 11 bases line up with TRBD2. V was clipped by 4 bases and J by 8 bases; unmatched bases: 7. CDR1 ENHRY and CDR2 SYGVKD come from the germline V gene. CDR3 size: 15 residues. This CDR3 is CAISGGLAGGYEQFF. In DNA form, the CDR3 reads TGTGCCATCAGTGGAGGCCTAGCGGGGGGCTATGAGCAGTTCTTC.

The V gene is TRBV21-1, the J gene TRBJ1-1; the D call in the table, TRBD1, was not verified against the DNA. TRBV21-1 is a pseudogene. The CDR3 has 17 amino acids. The CDR3 spells CASSKHGQGRRNTEAFF. Written as DNA, the CDR3 is TGTGCCAGCAGCAAACATGGACAGGGGAGGAGGAACACTGAAGCTTTCTTT.

The V and J genes are TRBV7-3 and TRBJ1-3; D gene uncertain. The CDR3 loop spans 14 amino acids. V was pared by 6 bases and J by 0 bases, with 9 bases between. Germline loops: CDR1 SGHTA, CDR2 FQGTGA. The chain's CDR3 is CASSLSNSGNTIYF. CDR3 DNA sequence: TGTGCCAGCAGTTTATCCAACTCTGGAAACACCATATATTTT.

The chain has TRBV7-9 and TRBJ1-2; a possible D gene is TRBD1 (5 bases). Trimming took 5 bases from V and 6 from J, leaving 22 bases between them. Germline loops: CDR1 SEHNR, CDR2 FQNEAQ (reference sequence). CDR3 length: 16 amino acids. DNA of the CDR3: TGTGCCAGCAGCCTCAGGGAAGCTCCGACCGACCATGGCTACACCTTC. It translates to CASSLREAPTDHGYTF.

The V and J genes are TRBV10-2 and TRBJ2-2, with 7 bases matching TRBD2. Germline V lookup: CDR1 WSHSY, CDR2 SAAADI. V shed 5 bases and J 3 bases; nucleotides not matched to a gene: 6. The CDR3 consists of 15 residues. Written as DNA, the CDR3 is TGCGCCAGCAGTAAGGGAGGGGTGCACACCGGGGAGCTGTTTTTT. Translating gives CASSKGGVHTGELFF.

This sequence joins TRBV5-1 and TRBJ1-1; 9 nucleotides line up with TRBD1. In germline, CDR1 is SGHRS, CDR2 YFSETQ. V lost 3 bases and J lost 6; bases outside the gene matches: 6. The length of the CDR3 is 14 residues. This chain's CDR3 is CASSSQRTGAEAFF. In nucleotides, the CDR3 is TGCGCCAGCAGCTCTCAAAGGACAGGGGCTGAAGCTTTCTTT.

Here the CDR3 reads CASSQQGQETQYF. CDR3 sequence (DNA): TGCGCCAGCAGCCAACAGGGGCAAGAGACCCAGTACTTC. This rearrangement joins TRBV5-1 to TRBJ2-5; 7 nucleotides line up with TRBD1. The CDR3 has 13 residues. Germline V CDR1 and CDR2: SGHRS, YFSETQ. V shed 4 bases, J shed 2 bases, and the junction held 2 bases outside the gene matches.

With regard to this clone: The junction shows a germline mismatch at one end, possibly a read error. The chain is built from TRBV5-1 and TRBJ1-6; no clear D gene. CDR1 is SGHRS, CDR2 YFSETQ, per germline. This CDR3 is built from 13 residues. The CDR3 protein is CASSFIQDSPLHF. The CDR3 DNA sequence: TGCGCCAGCAGTTTTATCCAGGATTCCCCCCTCCACTTT.